These 21 T cell receptor beta chains were sequenced from one sample in a study of blood T cell repertoires in COVID-19. Repertoires were generated with immunoSEQ multiplex PCR, while TCRdb's copy carries only in-frame clones and drops some. This table holds over 50,000 clones, around 87% found once. Material: peripheral blood. The receptor source for this set is a man aged 60 to 69 with acute or convalescent COVID-19.

This chain connects TRBV19 to TRBJ1-2; no reliable D call. Per the germline V gene, CDR1 is LNHDA and CDR2 is SQIVND (reference sequence). The CDR3 runs 15 residues. Trimming took off 6 bases at V and 2 bases at J, with 16 bases between the two ends. CDR3 DNA sequence: TGTGCCAGTAGCTTTACAGCTTCAAGCAACTATGGCTACACCTTC. It codes for CASSFTASSNYGYTF.

The chain carries TRBV30 and TRBJ1-4, with TRBD1 matching 8 bases. The CDR3 length is 14 residues. V was clipped by 4 bases and J by 4 bases; unmatched bases: 5. Germline loops: CDR1 GTSNPN, CDR2 SVGIG (reference sequence). The CDR3 spells CAWTRTGSNEKLFF. CDR3 in DNA: TGTGCCTGGACTAGGACAGGGAGTAATGAAAAACTGTTTTTT. Drawing the rest from reference TRBV30 and TRBJ1-4, the complete variable domain is SQTIHQWPATLVQPVGSPLSLECTVEGTSNPNLYWYRQAAGRGLQLLFYSVGIGQISSEVPQNLSASRPQDRQFILSSKKLLLSDSGFYLCAWTRTGSNEKLFFGSGTQLSVL.

V gene TRBV14 combines with J gene TRBJ1-1, with D uncertain. Germline CDR1 and CDR2: SGHDN and FVKESK. V lost 2 bases and J lost 5, with 9 bases in between. The CDR3 runs to 13 residues. This CDR3 is CASSQNPGTEAFF. The CDR3 DNA reads as TGTGCCAGCAGCCAAAACCCCGGGACTGAAGCTTTCTTT.

CDR3 protein: CASSEPKNTGELFF. CDR3 DNA sequence: TGTGCCAGCAGTGAACCAAAGAACACCGGGGAGCTGTTTTTT. The chain uses TRBV25-1 and TRBJ2-2; no clear D. The V and J ends lost 2 bases and 1 base respectively, with 5 bases between them. Looked up from germline, CDR1 is MGHDK and CDR2 is SYGVNS. This CDR3 region has 14 residues.

The chain recombines TRBV9 with TRBJ1-1; D is uncertain. Trimming took off 3 bases at V and 3 bases at J, with 12 bases between the two ends. Per germline, CDR1 SGDLS and CDR2 YYNGEE. The CDR3 consists of 14 residues. The CDR3 nucleotides are TGTGCCAGCAGCGGGGGAACGGGGTACACTGAAGCTTTCTTT. As protein: CASSGGTGYTEAFF.

CDR3 amino acids: CASSLYLAGARSYEQYF. The DNA for the CDR3 is TGTGCCAGCAGCTTGTACCTAGCGGGGGCCAGGTCCTACGAGCAGTACTTC. V and J are TRBV5-6 and TRBJ2-7, with 10 nucleotides matching TRBD2. The CDR3 spans 17 residues. Germline V gene sequence: CDR1 SGHDT, CDR2 YYEEEE. The V segment lost 1 base and the J segment 1 base; nucleotides outside the gene matches: 8.

The J gene is TRBJ1-2, the V gene TRBV27, with 9 bases identical to TRBD1. With 0 bases clipped from V and 1 base from J, the junction kept 0 bases outside the gene matches. This CDR3 is built from 15 residues. Per the germline V gene, CDR1 is MNHEY and CDR2 is SMNVEV (reference sequence). This CDR3 reads CASSLSTGGNYGYTF. The CDR3 DNA sequence: TGTGCCAGCAGTTTATCGACAGGGGGTAACTATGGCTACACCTTC.

V usage is TRBV27 and J usage is TRBJ1-2, with D perhaps TRBD1 (6 bases). Looked up from germline, CDR1 is MNHEY and CDR2 is SMNVEV (reference sequence). The CDR3 consists of 15 residues. V was trimmed by 4 bases and J by 0 bases, leaving 12 bases between them. CDR3 sequence: CASSYYGQSNYGYTF. The CDR3 bases are TGTGCCAGCAGTTATTACGGACAGTCTAACTATGGCTACACCTTC.

This sequence joins TRBV27 and TRBJ1-5; 9 bases fit TRBD1. Trimming took 4 bases from V and 2 from J; bases not matched to a gene: 6. There are 16 residues in the CDR3. From germline, CDR1 is MNHEY and CDR2 SMNVEV (reference sequence). CDR3 bases: TGTGCCAGCAGTTCGGGGACAGGGTTTGGCAATCAGCCCCAGCATTTT. Residues: CASSSGTGFGNQPQHF.

The chain is built from TRBV19 and TRBJ1-3; D might be TRBD1 (5 bases). The V gene lost 9 bases and the J gene lost 5 bases, with 11 bases spanning the gap. The CDR3 extends over 12 amino acids. CDR1 and CDR2 from the germline V gene are LNHDA and SQIVND (reference sequence). The CDR3 DNA follows: TGTGCCAGCCTGGACACAAGAAACACCATATATTTT. Protein sequence: CASLDTRNTIYF.

The chain links TRBV4-1 to TRBJ2-7; tentatively, D is TRBD2 (6 bases). There are 13 residues in the CDR3. V lost 1 base to trimming and J lost 6 bases, with 10 bases between them. Germline V lookup: CDR1 MGHRA, CDR2 YSYEKL. CDR3 in amino acids: CASSQVGEAEQYF. For the CDR3, the DNA is TGCGCCAGCAGCCAAGTAGGGGAGGCCGAGCAGTACTTC.

The V and J genes are TRBV2 and TRBJ1-2; 7 bases align to TRBD1. V lost 2 bases, J lost 9 bases, and 12 bases stayed unmatched. Germline lookup yields CDR1 SNHLY and CDR2 FYNNEI. This CDR3 spans 15 amino acids. The CDR3 DNA reads TGTGCCAGCAGTGAAACGGGAGTAACAGGGGATCGCTACACCTTC. Protein product: CASSETGVTGDRYTF.

The genes are TRBV20-1 and TRBJ2-3; perhaps TRBD1 as D (5 bases). Germline V gene lookup returns CDR1 DFQATT and CDR2 SNEGSKA (reference sequence). The V gene lost 7 bases and the J gene lost 2 bases, with 16 bases spanning the gap. The CDR3 covers 14 residues. CDR3 amino acids: CSGREDTATDTQYF. CDR3 nucleotides: TGCAGTGGTCGTGAGGACACAGCCACAGATACGCAGTATTTT.

The genes are TRBV7-3 and TRBJ2-5; 10 nucleotides line up with TRBD1. V trimming: 3 bases; J trimming: 4 bases; junction bases outside the gene matches: 2. Germline CDR1 SGHTA, CDR2 FQGTGA. The CDR3 has 14 residues. In DNA, the CDR3 is TGTGCCAGCAGCTTGAGGGACAGGGGAGAGACCCAGTACTTC. Its protein is CASSLRDRGETQYF.

This clone has only a few counts. V is TRBV11-2 and J is TRBJ2-7, with D uncertain. The CDR3 runs to 12 residues. Trimming pared 8 bases from V and 7 bases from J, leaving 15 bases between. CDR1 SGHAT and CDR2 FQNNGV come from the germline V gene. CDR3 coding DNA: TGTGCCAGCGCTCCGACCGTCGGGGAGCAGTACTTC. It translates to CASAPTVGEQYF.

The chain recombines TRBV18 with TRBJ2-5; tentative D call: TRBD2 (5 bases). The V gene lost 4 bases and the J gene lost 2 bases, with 20 bases spanning the gap. The CDR3 loop spans 17 amino acids. Germline assignment: CDR1 KGHSH and CDR2 LQKENI. CDR3 bases: TGTGCCAGCTCACTGGATTGGGGAGCAGGAGGACAAGAGACCCAGTACTTC. Amino acids: CASSLDWGAGGQETQYF.

This chain uses TRBV5-6 with TRBJ1-6, with a tentative D call TRBD1 (5 bases). This CDR3 region has 18 residues. V lost 1 base and J 0 bases, leaving 14 bases between the germline ends. Germline-derived CDR1 and CDR2 are SGHDT and YYEEEE. CDR3 DNA sequence: TGTGCCAGCAGCTTGTTATCAGGGCCGAGCTCCTATAATTCACCCCTCCACTTT. Residues: CASSLLSGPSSYNSPLHF.

The J gene is TRBJ1-2, the V gene TRBV19; D call uncertain. In germline, CDR1 is LNHDA, CDR2 SQIVND (reference sequence). The V end lost 3 bases, the J end lost 2 bases, and 19 bases lay between the germline ends. The CDR3 has 17 residues. The CDR3 loop reads CASSMFLESTPNYGYTF. For the CDR3, the DNA is TGTGCCAGTAGTATGTTCCTGGAGTCAACTCCCAACTATGGCTACACCTTC.

The chain couples TRBV12-5 to TRBJ1-1, with no clear D. V lost 2 bases and J lost 5, with 9 bases in between. This CDR3 comprises 13 residues. Germline CDR1 reads LGHNT; CDR2 reads FRNRAP. DNA of the CDR3: TGTGCTAGTGGTTTGAGTCGGGATACTGAAGCTTTCTTT. Translated: CASGLSRDTEAFF.

The V gene is TRBV6-5, the J gene TRBJ2-1, with 8 bases lining up with TRBD2. The germline V gene encodes CDR1 MNHEY and CDR2 SVGAGI. The CDR3 totals 15 residues. The V gene end was trimmed by 10 bases and the J gene end by 5 bases; junction bases not matched to a gene: 13. CDR3 nucleotide sequence: TGTGCCACCCAAGGCAGCGGGGGACCCCACAATGAGCAGTTCTTC. Amino acids: CATQGSGGPHNEQFF.

This clone was counted once. The rearrangement uses TRBV20-1 and TRBJ1-1; a possible D gene is TRBD1 (5 bases). Germline V gene data show CDR1 as DFQATT and CDR2 as SNEGSKA (reference sequence). Trimming took 3 bases from V and 1 from J, leaving 15 bases between them. The CDR3 is 15 residues long. CDR3 nucleotides: TGCAGTGCTAGTCGGGGGGTGGGAGCGAACACTGAAGCTTTCTTT. This translates into CSASRGVGANTEAFF.